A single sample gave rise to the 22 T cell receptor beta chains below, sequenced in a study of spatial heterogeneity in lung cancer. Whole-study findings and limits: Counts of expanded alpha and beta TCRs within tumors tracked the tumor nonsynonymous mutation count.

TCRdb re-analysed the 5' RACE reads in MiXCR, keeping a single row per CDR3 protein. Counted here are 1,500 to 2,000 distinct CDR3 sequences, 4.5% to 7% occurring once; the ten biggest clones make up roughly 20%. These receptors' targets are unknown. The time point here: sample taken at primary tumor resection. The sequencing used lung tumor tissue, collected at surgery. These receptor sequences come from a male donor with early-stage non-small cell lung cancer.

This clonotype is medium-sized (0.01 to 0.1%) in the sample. The CDR3 DNA follows: TGTGCCAGCAGAAGGACAGGGATCAATCAGCCCCAGCATTTT. It translates to CASRRTGINQPQHF. V and J are TRBV12-3 or TRBV12-4 and TRBJ1-5; 8 nucleotides line up with TRBD1. The CDR3 covers 14 residues. V was pared by 6 bases and J by 3 bases, with 4 bases of the junction left unmatched.

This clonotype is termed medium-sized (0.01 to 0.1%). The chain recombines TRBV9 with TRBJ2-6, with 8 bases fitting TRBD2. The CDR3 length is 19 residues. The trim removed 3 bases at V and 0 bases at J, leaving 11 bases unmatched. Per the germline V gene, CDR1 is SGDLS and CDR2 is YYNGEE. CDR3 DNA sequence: TGTGCCAGCAGCGGGGCGCTCGGGACTAGTCCCTCTGGGGCCAACGTCCTGACTTTC. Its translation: CASSGALGTSPSGANVLTF. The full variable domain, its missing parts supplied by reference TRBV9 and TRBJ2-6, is DSGVTQTPKHLITATGQRVTLRCSPRSGDLSVYWYQQSLDQGLQFLIQYYNGEERAKGNILERFSAQQFPDLHSELNLSSLELGDSALYFCASSGALGTSPSGANVLTFGAGSRLTVL.

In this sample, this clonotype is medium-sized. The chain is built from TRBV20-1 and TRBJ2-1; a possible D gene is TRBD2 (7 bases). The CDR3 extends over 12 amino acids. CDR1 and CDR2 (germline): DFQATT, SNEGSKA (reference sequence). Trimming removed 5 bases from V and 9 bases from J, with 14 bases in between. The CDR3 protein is CSAGGGMGEQFF. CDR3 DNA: TGCAGTGCTGGGGGGGGCATGGGTGAGCAGTTCTTC.

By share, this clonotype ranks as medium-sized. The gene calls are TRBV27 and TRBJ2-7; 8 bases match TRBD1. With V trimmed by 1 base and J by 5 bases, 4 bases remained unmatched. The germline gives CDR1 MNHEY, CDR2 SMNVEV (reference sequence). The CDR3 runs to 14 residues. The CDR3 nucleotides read TGTGCCAGCAGTTTATTGGACAGGGCCCACGAGCAGTACTTC. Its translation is CASSLLDRAHEQYF.

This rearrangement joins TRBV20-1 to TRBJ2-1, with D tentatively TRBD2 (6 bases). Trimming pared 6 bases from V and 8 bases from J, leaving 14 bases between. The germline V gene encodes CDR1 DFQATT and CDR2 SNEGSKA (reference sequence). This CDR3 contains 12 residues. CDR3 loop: CSAGRLVHEQFF. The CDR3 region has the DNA TGCAGTGCGGGGAGACTAGTCCATGAGCAGTTCTTC.

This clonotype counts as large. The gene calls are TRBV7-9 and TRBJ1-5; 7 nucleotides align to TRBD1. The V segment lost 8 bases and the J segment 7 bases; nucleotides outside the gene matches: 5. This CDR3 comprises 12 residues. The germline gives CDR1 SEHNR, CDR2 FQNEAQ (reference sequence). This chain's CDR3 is CASAQGSQPQHF. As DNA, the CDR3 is TGTGCCAGCGCACAGGGGAGCCAGCCCCAGCATTTT.

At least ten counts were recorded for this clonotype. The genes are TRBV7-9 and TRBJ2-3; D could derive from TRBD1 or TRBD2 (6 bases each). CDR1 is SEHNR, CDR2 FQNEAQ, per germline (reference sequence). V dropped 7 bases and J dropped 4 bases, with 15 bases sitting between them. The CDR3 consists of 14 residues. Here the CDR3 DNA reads TGTGCCAGCAACTTCGGAGGGGGTCCAGATACGCAGTATTTT. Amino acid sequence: CASNFGGGPDTQYF.

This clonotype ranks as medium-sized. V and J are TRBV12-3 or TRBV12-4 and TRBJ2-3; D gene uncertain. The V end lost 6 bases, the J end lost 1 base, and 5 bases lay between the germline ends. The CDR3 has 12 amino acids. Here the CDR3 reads CASSSGTDTQYF. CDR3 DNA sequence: TGTGCCAGCAGCTCCGGCACAGATACGCAGTATTTT.

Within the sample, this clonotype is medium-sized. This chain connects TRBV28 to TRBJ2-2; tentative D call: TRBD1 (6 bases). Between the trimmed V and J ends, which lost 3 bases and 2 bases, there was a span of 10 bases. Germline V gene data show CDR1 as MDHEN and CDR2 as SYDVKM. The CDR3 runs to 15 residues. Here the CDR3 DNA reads TGTGCCAGCAGTTTTGGCAGGGGCAACACCGGGGAGCTGTTTTTT. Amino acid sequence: CASSFGRGNTGELFF.

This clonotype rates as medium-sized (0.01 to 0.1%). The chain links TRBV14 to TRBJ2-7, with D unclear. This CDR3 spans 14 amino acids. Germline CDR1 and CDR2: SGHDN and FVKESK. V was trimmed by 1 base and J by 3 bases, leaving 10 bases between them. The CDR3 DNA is TGTGCCAGCAGCCAAGGATTAACATTCTACGAGCAGTACTTC. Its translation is CASSQGLTFYEQYF. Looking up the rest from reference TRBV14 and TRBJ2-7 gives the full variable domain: EAGVTQFPSHSVIEKGQTVTLRCDPISGHDNLYWYRRVMGKEIKFLLHFVKESKQDESGMPNNRFLAERTGGTYSTLKVQPAELEDSGVYFCASSQGLTFYEQYFGPGTRLTVT.

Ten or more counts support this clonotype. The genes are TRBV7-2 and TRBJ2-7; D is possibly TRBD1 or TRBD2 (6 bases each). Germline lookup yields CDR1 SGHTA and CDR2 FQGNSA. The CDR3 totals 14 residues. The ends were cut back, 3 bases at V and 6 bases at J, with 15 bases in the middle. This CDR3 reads CASSFAVKGGEQYF. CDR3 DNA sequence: TGTGCCAGCAGCTTCGCGGTTAAGGGGGGCGAGCAGTACTTC.

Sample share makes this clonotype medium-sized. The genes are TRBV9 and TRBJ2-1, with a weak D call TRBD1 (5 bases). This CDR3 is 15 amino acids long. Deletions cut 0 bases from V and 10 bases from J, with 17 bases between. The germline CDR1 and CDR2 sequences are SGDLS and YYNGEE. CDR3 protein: CASSVGTTGKVEQFF. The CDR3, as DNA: TGTGCCAGCAGCGTAGGGACAACCGGCAAGGTGGAGCAGTTCTTC.

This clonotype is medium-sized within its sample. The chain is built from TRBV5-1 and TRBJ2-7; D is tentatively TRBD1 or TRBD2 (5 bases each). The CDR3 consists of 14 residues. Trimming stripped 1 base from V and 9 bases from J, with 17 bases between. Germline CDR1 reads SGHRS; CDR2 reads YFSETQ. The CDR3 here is CASSLTPPRDAQYF. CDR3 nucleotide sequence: TGCGCCAGCAGCTTGACCCCCCCAAGGGACGCGCAGTACTTC.

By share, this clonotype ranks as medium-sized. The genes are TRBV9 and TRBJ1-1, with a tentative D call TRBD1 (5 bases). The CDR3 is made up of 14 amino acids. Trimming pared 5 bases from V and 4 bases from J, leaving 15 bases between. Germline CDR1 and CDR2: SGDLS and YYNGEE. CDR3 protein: CASSRYPTVTEAFF. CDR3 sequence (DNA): TGTGCCAGCAGTCGATACCCGACAGTCACTGAAGCTTTCTTT. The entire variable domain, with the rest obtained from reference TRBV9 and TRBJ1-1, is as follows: DSGVTQTPKHLITATGQRVTLRCSPRSGDLSVYWYQQSLDQGLQFLIQYYNGEERAKGNILERFSAQQFPDLHSELNLSSLELGDSALYFCASSRYPTVTEAFFGQGTRLTVV.

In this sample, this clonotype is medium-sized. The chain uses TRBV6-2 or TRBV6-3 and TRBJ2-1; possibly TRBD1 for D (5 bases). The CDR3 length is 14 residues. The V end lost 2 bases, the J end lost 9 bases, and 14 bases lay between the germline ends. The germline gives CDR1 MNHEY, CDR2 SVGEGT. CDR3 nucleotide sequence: TGTGCCAGCAGTTACGTCAGGGTCGGTAGTGAGCAGTTCTTC. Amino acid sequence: CASSYVRVGSEQFF.

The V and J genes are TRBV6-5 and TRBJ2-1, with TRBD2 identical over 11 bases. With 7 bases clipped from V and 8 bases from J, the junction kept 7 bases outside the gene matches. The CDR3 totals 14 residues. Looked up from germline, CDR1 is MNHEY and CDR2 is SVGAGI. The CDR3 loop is CASIRLAGRDEQFF. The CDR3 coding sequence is TGTGCCAGCATTCGACTAGCGGGGCGGGATGAGCAGTTCTTC.

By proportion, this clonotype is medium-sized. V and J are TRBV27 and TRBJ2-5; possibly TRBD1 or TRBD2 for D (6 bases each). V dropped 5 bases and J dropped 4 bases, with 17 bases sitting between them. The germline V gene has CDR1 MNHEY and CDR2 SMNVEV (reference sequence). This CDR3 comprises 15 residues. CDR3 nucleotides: TGTGCCAGCAGTGCGACGGGGGCTCTAGGAGAGACCCAGTACTTC. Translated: CASSATGALGETQYF.

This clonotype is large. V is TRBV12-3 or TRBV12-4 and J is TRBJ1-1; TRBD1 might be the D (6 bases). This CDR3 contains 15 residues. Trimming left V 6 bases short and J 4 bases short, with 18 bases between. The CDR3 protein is CASRAEQGSGTEAFF. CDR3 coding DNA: TGTGCCAGCAGAGCGGAACAGGGATCGGGCACTGAAGCTTTCTTT.

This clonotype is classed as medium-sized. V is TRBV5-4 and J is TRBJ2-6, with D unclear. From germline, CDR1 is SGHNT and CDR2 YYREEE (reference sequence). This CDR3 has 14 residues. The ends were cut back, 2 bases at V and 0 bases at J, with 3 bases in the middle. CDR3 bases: TGTGCCAGCAGCTTTCCCTCTGGGGCCAACGTCCTGACTTTC. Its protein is CASSFPSGANVLTF.

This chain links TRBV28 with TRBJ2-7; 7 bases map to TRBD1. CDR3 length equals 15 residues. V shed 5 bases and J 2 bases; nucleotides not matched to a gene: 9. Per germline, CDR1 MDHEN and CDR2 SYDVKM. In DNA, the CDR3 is TGTGCCAGCAGTAGAACAGGGGTTGGGACCTACGAGCAGTACTTC. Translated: CASSRTGVGTYEQYF.

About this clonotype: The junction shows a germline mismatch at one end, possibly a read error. The CDR3 sequence is CASSLNQNTEAFF. The CDR3 coding sequence is TGTGCCAGCAGCTTAAACCAAAACACCGAAGCTTTCTTT. The chain recombines TRBV7-3 with TRBJ1-1, with D hard to call. CDR3 length equals 13 residues. Germline V lookup: CDR1 SGHTA, CDR2 FQGTGA. The complete variable domain, with remaining parts taken from reference TRBV7-3 and TRBJ1-1, reads GAGVSQTPSNKVTEKGKYVELRCDPISGHTALYWYRQSLGQGPEFLIYFQGTGAADDSGLPNDRFFAVRPEGSVSTLKIQRTERGDSAVYLCASSLNQNTEAFFGQGTRLTVV.

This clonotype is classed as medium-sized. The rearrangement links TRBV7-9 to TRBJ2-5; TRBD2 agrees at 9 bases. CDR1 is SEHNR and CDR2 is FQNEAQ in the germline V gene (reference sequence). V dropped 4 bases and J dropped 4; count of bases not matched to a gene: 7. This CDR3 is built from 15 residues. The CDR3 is CASSSSGGMRETQYF. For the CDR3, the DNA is TGTGCCAGCAGCTCCAGCGGGGGGATGCGAGAGACCCAGTACTTC.